This paragraph covers one T cell receptor (beta chain) sequence. Its antigen is undetermined. The assay was immunoSEQ multiplex PCR, and TCRdb's table has in-frame clones only and misses some. The profile shows about 22,000 clones, 74% of them singletons. The sample belongs to a study of CD4 T cells in relation to SARS-CoV-2 and coronaviruses. Germline CDR1 WSHSY, CDR2 SAAADI. This CDR3 has 14 amino acids. Trimming took off 0 bases at V and 4 bases at J, with 9 bases between the two ends. CD4+ T cells from unexposed donors were obtained before the COVID-19 pandemic (2011-2018). Isolation of CD4+ T cells took place after roughly nine days in culture.

This chain joins TRBV10-2 and TRBJ1-2; D remains ambiguous. The origin of this receptor is a human donor in good health. The specimen was CD4+ T cells from PBMCs, cultured in vitro. The CDR3 bases are TGCGCCAGCAGTGAGTCTGCCAGTACCTATGGCTACACCTTC. This translates into CASSESASTYGYTF.